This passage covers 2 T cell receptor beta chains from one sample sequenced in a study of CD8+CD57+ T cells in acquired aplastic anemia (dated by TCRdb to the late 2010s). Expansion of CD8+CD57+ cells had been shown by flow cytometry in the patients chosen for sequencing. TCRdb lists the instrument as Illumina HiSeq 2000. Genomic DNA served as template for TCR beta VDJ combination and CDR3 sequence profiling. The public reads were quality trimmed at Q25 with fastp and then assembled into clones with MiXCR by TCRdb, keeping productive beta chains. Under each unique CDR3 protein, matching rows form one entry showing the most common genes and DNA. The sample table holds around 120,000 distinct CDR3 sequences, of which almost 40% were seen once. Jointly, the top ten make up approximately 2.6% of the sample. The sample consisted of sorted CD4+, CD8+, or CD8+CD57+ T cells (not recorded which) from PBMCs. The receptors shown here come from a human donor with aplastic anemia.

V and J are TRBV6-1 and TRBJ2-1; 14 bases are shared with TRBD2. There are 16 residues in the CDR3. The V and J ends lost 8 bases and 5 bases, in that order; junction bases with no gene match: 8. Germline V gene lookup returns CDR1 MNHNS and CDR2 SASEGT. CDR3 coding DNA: TGTGCCAGCCGACGGACTAGCGGGGGGTGGGACAATGAGCAGTTCTTC. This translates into CASRRTSGGWDNEQFF.

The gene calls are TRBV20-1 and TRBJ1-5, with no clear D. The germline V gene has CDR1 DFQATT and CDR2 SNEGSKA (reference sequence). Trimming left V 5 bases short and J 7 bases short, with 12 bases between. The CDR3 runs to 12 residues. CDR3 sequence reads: CSAVGLGQPQHF. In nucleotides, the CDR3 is TGCAGTGCTGTCGGCTTGGGGCAGCCCCAGCATTTT.